These 29 T cell receptor beta chains were all obtained from the same sample, sequenced in a study of cytomegalovirus exposure and HLA in healthy donors. The primer mix had 60 Vbeta and 13 Jbeta primers. Clones were read by immunoSEQ multiplex PCR, and TCRdb kept only the in-frame ones, dropping some. This sample yields around 93,000 clones, of which roughly 60% are seen a single time; over 5% belongs to the top ten. The sequencing sample was made of PBMCs. These receptors originate from a boy aged 5 to 17 in good health and CMV-seropositive.

The chain employs TRBV27 and TRBJ1-1; TRBD1 agrees at 7 bases. V shed 0 bases, J shed 7 bases, and the junction held 5 bases outside the gene matches. CDR1 MNHEY and CDR2 SMNVEV come from the germline V gene (reference sequence). The CDR3 contains 14 residues. The DNA for the CDR3 is TGTGCCAGCAGTTTATCTCTCCGGGACAGTGAAGCTTTCTTT. As protein: CASSLSLRDSEAFF.

The table lists this clone with a count of one. The rearrangement joins TRBV4-1 to TRBJ2-3; TRBD2 matches 8 bases. Germline V lookup: CDR1 MGHRA, CDR2 YSYEKL. Trimming took 2 bases from V and 2 from J; bases not matched to a gene: 6. The CDR3 covers 16 residues. The CDR3 DNA is TGCGCCAGCAGCCAATTGACTAGCGCTAACACAGATACGCAGTATTTT. Its translation is CASSQLTSANTDTQYF.

The chain has TRBV20-1 and TRBJ1-1; D uncertain. The CDR3 contains 11 residues. V was clipped by 3 bases and J by 10 bases, with 12 bases between them. Germline V gives CDR1 DFQATT, CDR2 SNEGSKA (reference sequence). The CDR3 here is CSARSGERAFF. CDR3 DNA sequence: TGCAGTGCTAGGTCCGGGGAACGAGCTTTCTTT.

The chain is built from TRBV19 and TRBJ1-6; a possible D gene is TRBD1 (6 bases). The V and J ends lost 6 bases and 8 bases respectively, with 17 bases between them. Germline CDR1 LNHDA, CDR2 SQIVND (reference sequence). The length of the CDR3 is 15 residues. In nucleotides, the CDR3 is TGTGCCAGTAGAGTAACAGGGTTCGGGGATTCACCCCTCCACTTT. This gives the protein CASRVTGFGDSPLHF.

The J gene is TRBJ1-1, the V gene TRBV7-9, with D perhaps matching TRBD1 (5 bases). Germline CDR1 SEHNR, CDR2 FQNEAQ (reference sequence). V was trimmed by 5 bases and J by 0 bases, leaving 13 bases between them. CDR3 size: 15 residues. The CDR3 DNA sequence: TGTGCCAGCAGCCCTTGGACAAGTATGAACACTGAAGCTTTCTTT. This encodes CASSPWTSMNTEAFF. Using reference TRBV7-9 and TRBJ1-1 for the parts outside the CDR3, the full variable domain is DTGVSQNPRHKITKRGQNVTFRCDPISEHNRLYWYRQTLGQGPEFLTYFQNEAQLEKSRLLSDRFSAERPKGSFSTLEIQRTEQGDSAMYLCASSPWTSMNTEAFFGQGTRLTVV.

V gene TRBV14 combines with J gene TRBJ2-2; 7 bases align to TRBD2. V dropped 2 bases and J dropped 6; count of bases not matched to a gene: 15. Germline CDR1 and CDR2: SGHDN and FVKESK. The length of the CDR3 is 18 residues. The CDR3 DNA is TGTGCCAGCAGCCAATTTACCTCTGTCCCCGGGAGGCCCGGGGAGCTGTTTTTT. The encoded protein is CASSQFTSVPGRPGELFF.

The chain recombines TRBV15 with TRBJ2-7; D is perhaps TRBD1 (7 bases). V dropped 0 bases and J dropped 4 bases, with 13 bases sitting between them. This CDR3 is built from 15 residues. Germline loops: CDR1 LNHNV, CDR2 YYDKDF (reference sequence). DNA of the CDR3: TGTGCCACCAGCAGAGAGGCAGGGGGACTGTACGAGCAGTACTTC. It yields the protein CATSREAGGLYEQYF.

This clone came up a few times. V usage is TRBV6-6 and J usage is TRBJ1-5, with 9 nucleotides matching TRBD1. Germline trimming cut 5 bases from V and 8 bases from J; bases unmatched to any gene: 13. CDR1 and CDR2 (germline): MNHNY, SVGAGI (reference sequence). The CDR3 loop spans 16 amino acids. CDR3 DNA: TGTGCCAGCAGTCCCGAGACAGGGGGGTCGTCGGAGCCCCAGCATTTT. This encodes CASSPETGGSSEPQHF.

CDR3 bases: TGTGCCAGCAGCACGAGACAGGGTAGCAATCAGCCCCAGCATTTT. Amino acids: CASSTRQGSNQPQHF. The chain combines TRBV5-5 with TRBJ1-5; 7 bases agree with TRBD1. The length of the CDR3 is 15 residues. Unmatched junction bases numbered 4, after V lost 4 bases and J lost 0 bases. Germline CDR1 reads SGHKS; CDR2 reads YYEKEE (reference sequence).

Regarding this clone: Other DNA sequences in this specimen translate into the identical CDR3. The chain couples TRBV5-6 to TRBJ1-1; 7 nucleotides agree with TRBD1. V lost 5 bases and J lost 0; bases outside the gene matches: 1. The CDR3 consists of 13 residues. CDR1 is SGHDT and CDR2 is YYEEEE in the germline V gene. The CDR3 coding sequence is TGTGCCAGCAGTGGGACAGTGAACACTGAAGCTTTCTTT. Protein: CASSGTVNTEAFF.

This chain connects TRBV6-5 to TRBJ1-2, with 7 bases fitting TRBD1. Losses at the gene ends were 4 bases for V and 1 base for J; bases not matched to a gene: 9. The CDR3 has 16 residues. CDR1 is MNHEY, CDR2 SVGAGI, per germline. CDR3 coding DNA: TGTGCCAGCAGTTGGAGAGACAGGGCCCTTAACTATGGCTACACCTTC. Its protein product is CASSWRDRALNYGYTF.

This clone was observed a few times. The chain combines TRBV5-8 with TRBJ2-1; 8 bases are a match to TRBD2. The V gene end was trimmed by 1 base and the J gene end by 7 bases; junction bases not matched to a gene: 7. Germline loops: CDR1 SGHTS, CDR2 YDEGEE. The CDR3 is 15 amino acids. Here the CDR3 reads CASSLSIGRGNEQFF. The DNA of the CDR3 is TGTGCCAGCAGCTTGAGTATCGGGAGGGGGAATGAGCAGTTCTTC.

The gene calls are TRBV30 and TRBJ1-2; no clear D gene. The V and J ends lost 3 bases and 4 bases respectively, with 12 bases between them. The CDR3 is 13 amino acids. Per the germline V gene, CDR1 is GTSNPN and CDR2 is SVGIG (reference sequence). CDR3: CAWSPTELYGYTF. The CDR3 DNA reads as TGTGCCTGGAGCCCAACAGAGCTCTATGGCTACACCTTC.

V usage is TRBV30 and J usage is TRBJ1-5; TRBD1 matches at 8 bases. Germline V gene data show CDR1 as GTSNPN and CDR2 as SVGIG (reference sequence). The CDR3 runs 15 residues. Trimming at V came to 1 base and at J to 4 bases, leaving 6 bases not matched to a gene. The CDR3 region has the DNA TGTGCCTGGAGTGATCCGGGACAGGCTAATCAGCCCCAGCATTTT. This sequence encodes CAWSDPGQANQPQHF.

The chain combines TRBV10-3 with TRBJ2-7, with TRBD1 matching 9 bases. The V gene's germline CDR1 is ENHRY and CDR2 SYGVKD. This CDR3 spans 14 amino acids. Trimming removed 8 bases from V and 2 bases from J; junction bases left unmatched: 7. The DNA of the CDR3 is TGTGCCATCTCTTGGACAGGGGCCACCTACGAGCAGTACTTC. Translated: CAISWTGATYEQYF.

The chain employs TRBV12-5 and TRBJ2-7; tentatively, D is TRBD2 (7 bases). V lost 5 bases and J lost 2, with 13 bases in between. CDR1 is LGHNT and CDR2 is FRNRAP in the germline V gene. The CDR3 extends over 14 amino acids. CDR3 amino acids: CASGLSGGPYEQYF. The CDR3 DNA follows: TGTGCTAGTGGTCTTTCCGGGGGGCCCTACGAGCAGTACTTC.

CDR3 in amino acids: CASSQDRGTEAFF. CDR3 bases: TGCGCCAGCAGCCAAGACAGGGGGACTGAAGCTTTCTTT. V is TRBV4-3 and J is TRBJ1-1; 7 nucleotides align to TRBD1. Germline CDR1 reads LGHNA; CDR2 reads YSLEER. V lost 0 bases to trimming and J lost 5 bases; unmatched junction nucleotides: 0. The CDR3 runs to 13 residues.

This clone was detected only once. The chain has TRBV28 and TRBJ2-3; 9 bases align to TRBD2. Losses at the gene ends were 2 bases for V and 5 bases for J; bases not matched to a gene: 8. This CDR3 is 16 amino acids long. Per the germline V gene, CDR1 is MDHEN and CDR2 is SYDVKM. In DNA, the CDR3 is TGTGCCAGCAGTTTAGGAGGCGGGAGGGCCAAAGATACGCAGTATTTT. This gives the protein CASSLGGGRAKDTQYF.

V is TRBV18 and J is TRBJ2-5; D is possibly TRBD1 (6 bases). V was trimmed by 3 bases and J by 2 bases, leaving 10 bases between them. Looked up from germline, CDR1 is KGHSH and CDR2 is LQKENI. The CDR3 spans 14 residues. This CDR3 is CASSPTDSQETQYF. CDR3 sequence (DNA): TGTGCCAGCTCACCTACGGACAGTCAAGAGACCCAGTACTTC.

This clone was detected only a few times. The chain combines TRBV5-4 with TRBJ2-6; D not resolved. Trimming left V 4 bases short and J 0 bases short, with 11 bases between. CDR3 size: 16 residues. Germline CDR1 and CDR2: SGHNT and YYREEE (reference sequence). The CDR3: CASSPSPGSGANVLTF. CDR3 sequence (DNA): TGTGCCAGCAGCCCGAGCCCGGGCTCTGGGGCCAACGTCCTGACTTTC.

This chain links TRBV12-5 with TRBJ2-6; D might be TRBD1 (6 bases). There are 20 residues in the CDR3. CDR1 and CDR2 (germline): LGHNT, FRNRAP. Between the trimmed V and J ends, which lost 3 bases and 0 bases, there was a span of 21 bases. CDR3 protein: CASGFNHRAEYSSGANVLTF. The CDR3 DNA sequence: TGTGCTAGTGGTTTTAATCACAGGGCGGAATACAGCTCTGGGGCCAACGTCCTGACTTTC.

This sequence joins TRBV13 and TRBJ2-3; TRBD2 matches at 7 bases. CDR1 and CDR2 (germline): PRHDT, FYEKMQ (reference sequence). CDR3 length: 14 residues. Unmatched junction bases numbered 8, after V lost 6 bases and J lost 5 bases. CDR3 coding DNA: TGTGCCAGCAGTCGCGGGGGACCAGAAGATACGCAGTATTTT. Amino acids: CASSRGGPEDTQYF. Variable domain in full (rest from reference TRBV13 and TRBJ2-3): AAGVIQSPRHLIKEKRETATLKCYPIPRHDTVYWYQQGPGQDPQFLISFYEKMQSDKGSIPDRFSAQQFSDYHSELNMSSLELGDSALYFCASSRGGPEDTQYFGPGTRLTVL.

The chain has TRBV7-9 and TRBJ2-1; 12 bases agree with TRBD2. The germline V gene has CDR1 SEHNR and CDR2 FQNEAQ (reference sequence). The junction had 14 bases not matched to a gene; V was cut back by 5 bases and J by 6 bases. CDR3 length equals 18 residues. CDR3 bases: TGTGCCAGCAGCGCGGATGGCGGACTAGCGGGGTTTTTCAATGAGCAGTTCTTC. It translates to CASSADGGLAGFFNEQFF.

The chain is built from TRBV15 and TRBJ2-7; no clear D. CDR1 LNHNV and CDR2 YYDKDF come from the germline V gene (reference sequence). The CDR3 extends over 15 amino acids. Deletions cut 5 bases from V and 0 bases from J, with 14 bases between. The CDR3 spells CATSRAGYSSYEQYF. CDR3 nucleotide sequence: TGTGCCACCAGCCGAGCCGGTTATAGCTCCTACGAGCAGTACTTC.

The chain is built from TRBV25-1 and TRBJ1-4; D may be TRBD1 (6 bases). The CDR3 runs to 15 residues. The V gene lost 1 base and the J gene lost 3 bases, with 9 bases spanning the gap. CDR1 and CDR2 (germline): MGHDK, SYGVNS. CDR3 in amino acids: CASSESTGPNEKLFF. Written as DNA, the CDR3 is TGTGCCAGCAGTGAATCGACAGGCCCTAATGAAAAACTGTTTTTT.

This clone occurred a few times. The chain couples TRBV5-6 to TRBJ1-5; the D gene is possibly TRBD1 (5 bases). CDR3 length: 15 amino acids. V was shortened by 2 bases and J by 6 bases, with 15 bases between the two germline ends. Per germline, CDR1 SGHDT and CDR2 YYEEEE. The CDR3 loop reads CASSLGPGIGQPQHF. DNA for the CDR3: TGTGCCAGCAGCTTAGGTCCAGGGATCGGTCAGCCCCAGCATTTT.

The CDR3 coding sequence is TGTGCCAGCAGTCACGGGGGAGCGGAGACCCAGTACTTC. Translation: CASSHGGAETQYF. The gene calls are TRBV27 and TRBJ2-5, with D possibly matching TRBD2 (6 bases). The CDR3 is 13 residues long. In germline, CDR1 is MNHEY, CDR2 SMNVEV (reference sequence). Trimming removed 5 bases from V and 5 bases from J, with 12 bases in between.

In its sample, this clone was seen once. The V gene is TRBV18, the J gene TRBJ1-2; 7 bases match TRBD1. V lost 2 bases and J lost 8; bases outside the gene matches: 11. Germline V gene lookup returns CDR1 KGHSH and CDR2 LQKENI. The CDR3 extends over 15 amino acids. The CDR3 loop is CASSPSGKGAGGYTF. The CDR3 DNA is TGTGCCAGCTCACCATCAGGGAAGGGGGCAGGAGGCTACACCTTC.

This chain uses TRBV5-1 with TRBJ2-7; possible D gene TRBD2, 5 bases. The CDR3 covers 14 residues. Germline CDR1 is SGHRS and CDR2 is YFSETQ. V was pared by 4 bases and J by 0 bases, with 11 bases between. CDR3 nucleotide sequence: TGCGCCAGCAGCCCCGGACTGTTCTCCTACGAGCAGTACTTC. Encoded protein: CASSPGLFSYEQYF.